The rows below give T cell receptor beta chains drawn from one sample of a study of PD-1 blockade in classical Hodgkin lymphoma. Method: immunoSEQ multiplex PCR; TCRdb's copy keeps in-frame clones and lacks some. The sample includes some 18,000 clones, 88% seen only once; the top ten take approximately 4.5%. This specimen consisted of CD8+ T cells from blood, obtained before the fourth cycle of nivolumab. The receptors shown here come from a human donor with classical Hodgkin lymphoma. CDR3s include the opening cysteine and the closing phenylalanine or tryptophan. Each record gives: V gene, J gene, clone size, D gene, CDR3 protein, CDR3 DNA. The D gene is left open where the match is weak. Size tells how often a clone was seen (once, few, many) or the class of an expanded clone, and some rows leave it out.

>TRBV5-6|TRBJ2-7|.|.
CASSDKWVNEQYF
TGTGCCAGCAGCGATAAATGGGTCAACGAGCAGTACTTC
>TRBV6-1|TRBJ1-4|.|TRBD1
CASPRGDREKLFF
TGTGCCAGCCCCCGGGGGGACAGAGAAAAACTGTTTTTT
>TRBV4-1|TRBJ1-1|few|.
CASSLRGTANTEAFF
TGCGCCAGCAGCTTGAGGGGGACGGCCAACACTGAAGCTTTCTTT
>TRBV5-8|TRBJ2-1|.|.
CASSLDIRLVYNEQFF
TGTGCCAGCAGCTTGGACATCCGACTGGTTTACAATGAGCAGTTCTTC
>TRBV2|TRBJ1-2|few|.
CASRRISGGYTF
TGTGCCAGCAGGAGAATAAGCGGTGGCTACACCTTC
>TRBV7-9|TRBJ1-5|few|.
CASSLGGTFKHF
TGTGCCAGCAGCTTAGGAGGGACATTCAAACATTTT
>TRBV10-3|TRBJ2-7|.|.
CAISDASSSYEQYF
TGTGCCATCAGTGATGCCAGTAGCTCCTACGAGCAGTACTTC
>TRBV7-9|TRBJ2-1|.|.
CASSWGGAPRDEQFF
TGTGCCAGCAGCTGGGGGGGGGCCCCCCGGGATGAGCAGTTCTTC
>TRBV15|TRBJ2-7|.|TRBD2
CATSRESGTSHEQYF
TGTGCCACCAGCAGAGAGTCTGGGACTAGTCACGAGCAGTACTTC
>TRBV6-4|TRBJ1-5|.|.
CASRFPGRNQPQHF
TGTGCCAGCCGCTTTCCCGGGCGCAATCAGCCCCAGCATTTT
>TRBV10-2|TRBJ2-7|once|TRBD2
CASSEGSGVQYF
TGCGCCAGCAGTGAAGGTAGCGGGGTCCAGTACTTC
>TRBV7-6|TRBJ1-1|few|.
CASSEGNTEAFF
TGTGCCAGCAGTGAAGGGAACACTGAAGCTTTCTTT
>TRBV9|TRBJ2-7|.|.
CASSVDGRLYEQYF
TGTGCCAGCAGCGTAGACGGCCGACTCTACGAGCAGTACTTC
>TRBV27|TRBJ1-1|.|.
CASSPLRGGTEAFF
TGTGCCAGCAGTCCTCTACGGGGGGGCACTGAAGCTTTCTTT
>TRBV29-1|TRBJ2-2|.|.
CSVVTTELNTGELFF
TGCAGCGTTGTAACGACAGAGCTTAACACCGGGGAGCTGTTTTTT